The clone carrying this T cell receptor gamma chain has a count of ten or more. A far larger clone is off by one base, so a read error is likely. Additional DNA sequences in this sample encode the identical CDR3. The entry originates in a study of γδ T cells in repeated Plasmodium falciparum infection. Bulk repertoires came from Vgamma9/Vdelta2+ or Vdelta2-negative gammadelta T cells flow-sorted from PBMC. The CDR3 length is 17 residues. Germline lookup yields CDR1 GITISATS and CDR2 ISYDGTV (reference sequence). TCRdb reanalyzed the multiplex PCR reads using CATT. The sample yields about 30,000 gamma-chain clones, almost 1.5% seen once.

The chain recombines TRGV9 with TRGJP. TCRdb offers no J gene call, so here the DNA was matched to germline to obtain one. The sequenced material came from gamma-delta T cells from blood. The origin of this receptor is a pool of human donors (malaria-infected and uninfected, not separated). CDR3 DNA: TGCGCCTTGTGGGAGGTGGTATCCGAGTTGGGCAAAAAAATCAAGGTATTT. This sequence encodes CALWEVVSELGKKIKVF.